A single sample is the source of the 19 T cell receptor beta chains below, sequenced in a study of blood T cell repertoires in COVID-19. Using immunoSEQ multiplex PCR, the repertoire was profiled, and TCRdb retains in-frame clones only, with some absent. The sample includes roughly 200,000 clones, around 75% seen only once; the top ten take over 5%. The sample was peripheral blood. Every receptor here comes from a middle-aged woman with COVID-19, enrolled during active disease.

V is TRBV5-4 and J is TRBJ2-5; 11 bases map to TRBD2. Germline assignment: CDR1 SGHNT and CDR2 YYREEE (reference sequence). The V segment lost 0 bases and the J segment 5 bases; nucleotides outside the gene matches: 9. CDR3 length equals 17 residues. CDR3 loop: CASSLGTSGLLVETQYF. In DNA form, the CDR3 reads TGTGCCAGCAGCTTGGGGACTAGCGGGCTCCTCGTGGAGACCCAGTACTTC.

The chain uses TRBV25-1 and TRBJ1-2, with 9 bases lining up with TRBD1. Losses at the gene ends were 3 bases for V and 5 bases for J; bases not matched to a gene: 4. Germline loops: CDR1 MGHDK, CDR2 SYGVNS. The CDR3 runs to 14 residues. CDR3 region: CASSDPGTGYGYTF. The CDR3 nucleotides read TGTGCCAGCAGTGACCCCGGGACAGGGTATGGCTACACCTTC.

The chain links TRBV9 to TRBJ2-7; D possibly corresponds to TRBD1 (5 bases). Per germline, CDR1 SGDLS and CDR2 YYNGEE. The CDR3 covers 12 residues. V lost 4 bases and J lost 5, with 10 bases in between. In DNA form, the CDR3 reads TGTGCCAGCAGCTCAGGGTCCCACGAGCAGTACTTC. This encodes CASSSGSHEQYF.

The chain uses TRBV7-2 and TRBJ2-5; 7 bases agree with TRBD2. The V segment lost 0 bases and the J segment 3 bases; nucleotides outside the gene matches: 7. Germline CDR1 SGHTA, CDR2 FQGNSA. The CDR3 extends over 16 amino acids. The CDR3 reads CASSLAAGTIKETQYF. The CDR3 coding sequence is TGTGCCAGCAGCTTAGCAGCGGGGACCATAAAAGAGACCCAGTACTTC.

The V gene is TRBV2, the J gene TRBJ1-1; D is possibly TRBD1 (6 bases). V was trimmed by 1 base and J by 1 base, leaving 10 bases between them. The CDR3 covers 15 residues. The germline CDR1 and CDR2 sequences are SNHLY and FYNNEI. CDR3 residues: CASSEVGRGNTEAFF. The CDR3 region has the DNA TGTGCCAGCAGTGAAGTCGGCAGGGGGAACACTGAAGCTTTCTTT.

The rearrangement uses TRBV5-1 and TRBJ2-1; D may be TRBD1 (5 bases). There are 15 residues in the CDR3. Trimming took off 2 bases at V and 2 bases at J, with 11 bases between the two ends. The germline CDR1 and CDR2 sequences are SGHRS and YFSETQ. CDR3 bases: TGCGCCAGCAGCTTCACTCCAGGGACCTACAATGAGCAGTTCTTC. It is translated as CASSFTPGTYNEQFF.

The J gene is TRBJ1-2, the V gene TRBV3-1 (or the pseudogene TRBV3-2); D ambiguous. The CDR3 is 13 amino acids. CDR1 and CDR2 (germline): LGHDT, YNNKEL (reference sequence). Trimming left V 0 bases short and J 4 bases short, with 6 bases between. The CDR3 here is CASSQDRFYGYTF. For the CDR3, the DNA is TGTGCCAGCAGCCAAGACAGATTCTATGGCTACACCTTC.

J is TRBJ1-4 and V is TRBV10-3; the D gene is possibly TRBD1 (6 bases). This CDR3 spans 18 amino acids. The germline V gene has CDR1 ENHRY and CDR2 SYGVKD. V gave up 4 bases and J gave up 0 bases, with 18 bases separating them. The CDR3 loop reads CAISAVGAASATNEKLFF. The CDR3 DNA is TGTGCCATCAGTGCGGTGGGGGCAGCCTCCGCAACTAATGAAAAACTGTTTTTT.

The sample holds many counts of this clone. V and J are TRBV5-6 and TRBJ1-5, with D possibly matching TRBD1 (6 bases). Trimming removed 4 bases from V and 7 bases from J, with 18 bases in between. The CDR3 runs 15 residues. Per germline, CDR1 SGHDT and CDR2 YYEEEE. For the CDR3, the DNA is TGTGCCAGCAGCCAGGGGTGGGGAGGGGGACAGCCCCAGCATTTT. It yields the protein CASSQGWGGGQPQHF.

The rearrangement joins TRBV10-3 to TRBJ2-7; TRBD1 might be the D (6 bases). The length of the CDR3 is 16 residues. The germline V gene encodes CDR1 ENHRY and CDR2 SYGVKD. Trimming pared 3 bases from V and 1 base from J, leaving 16 bases between. The CDR3 region is CAISDQTGRGSYEQYF. The CDR3 region has the DNA TGTGCCATCAGTGACCAAACAGGGCGAGGATCCTACGAGCAGTACTTC.

The chain carries TRBV5-4 and TRBJ2-2; 11 bases map to TRBD2. The CDR3 is 15 amino acids. Looked up from germline, CDR1 is SGHNT and CDR2 is YYREEE (reference sequence). V shed 3 bases, J shed 4 bases, and the junction held 2 bases outside the gene matches. This CDR3 reads CASSSLAGGTGELFF. CDR3 coding DNA: TGTGCCAGCAGCTCTCTAGCGGGGGGCACCGGGGAGCTGTTTTTT. The full variable domain, completed using reference TRBV5-4 and TRBJ2-2, is ETGVTQSPTHLIKTRGQQVTLRCSSQSGHNTVSWYQQALGQGPQFIFQYYREEENGRGNFPPRFSGLQFPNYSSELNVNALELDDSALYLCASSSLAGGTGELFFGEGSRLTVL.

The rearrangement links TRBV19 to TRBJ1-1, with D perhaps matching TRBD1 (5 bases). The germline V and J ends were trimmed by 5 bases and 7 bases, with 8 bases remaining between them. Per germline, CDR1 LNHDA and CDR2 SQIVND (reference sequence). The CDR3 extends over 11 amino acids. This CDR3 reads CASSPGIEAFF. In DNA, the CDR3 is TGTGCCAGTAGTCCAGGGATTGAAGCTTTCTTT.

In DNA form, the CDR3 reads TGTGCCAGCAGCCAAGATATGGGGGGATCCTACAATGAGCAGTTCTTC. It yields the protein CASSQDMGGSYNEQFF. This sequence joins TRBV4-2 and TRBJ2-1; a possible D gene is TRBD2 (6 bases). The CDR3 is 16 residues long. Deletions cut 0 bases from V and 1 base from J, with 10 bases between. The germline gives CDR1 LGHNA, CDR2 YNFKEQ.

The chain couples TRBV7-2 to TRBJ2-7, with a weak D call TRBD1 (5 bases). The germline CDR1 and CDR2 sequences are SGHTA and FQGNSA. The V gene lost 3 bases and the J gene lost 0 bases, with 12 bases spanning the gap. The CDR3 length is 15 residues. CDR3 region: CASSLSGQGSYEQYF. CDR3 in DNA: TGTGCCAGCAGCTTGTCAGGGCAGGGCTCCTACGAGCAGTACTTC. The variable domain in full, completed from reference TRBV7-2 and TRBJ2-7, reads GAGVSQSPSNKVTEKGKDVELRCDPISGHTALYWYRQSLGQGLEFLIYFQGNSAPDKSGLPSDRFSAERTGGSVSTLTIQRTQQEDSAVYLCASSLSGQGSYEQYFGPGTRLTVT.

The chain joins TRBV7-6 to TRBJ2-2; D may be TRBD2 (6 bases). The CDR3 loop spans 15 amino acids. Deletions cut 5 bases from V and 4 bases from J, with 14 bases between. Germline V gene sequence: CDR1 SGHVS, CDR2 FNYEAQ. CDR3 sequence (DNA): TGTGCCAGCAGCCCGGCGGGGCAAACCACCGGGGAGCTGTTTTTT. This sequence encodes CASSPAGQTTGELFF.

The J gene is TRBJ1-2, the V gene TRBV10-1; D might be TRBD1 (6 bases). The CDR3 length is 10 residues. V lost 8 bases and J lost 11, with 12 bases in between. The germline gives CDR1 WNHNN, CDR2 SYGVQD (reference sequence). CDR3 residues: CASLGGLYTF. In nucleotides, the CDR3 is TGCGCCAGCTTAGGGGGTTTATACACCTTC.

The V call is TRBV18, the J call TRBJ2-7, with 7 bases aligning to TRBD1. Germline CDR1 KGHSH, CDR2 LQKENI. With V trimmed by 6 bases and J by 5 bases, 4 bases remained unmatched. The CDR3 consists of 12 residues. CDR3 DNA sequence: TGTGCCAGCTCGACAGGGCACGACGAGCAGTACTTC. Protein sequence: CASSTGHDEQYF.

This clone was picked up a small number of times. J is TRBJ2-5 and V is TRBV3-1 (or the pseudogene TRBV3-2); 8 nucleotides align to TRBD2. J lost 6 bases, V lost 4 bases, and 4 bases had no gene match. The CDR3 totals 13 residues. CDR1 is LGHDT, CDR2 YNNKEL, per germline (reference sequence). The CDR3: CASSLSGGKTQYF. As DNA, the CDR3 is TGTGCCAGCAGCCTCTCGGGGGGGAAGACCCAGTACTTC.

The J gene is TRBJ2-3, the V gene TRBV7-2, with TRBD2 matching 9 bases. The CDR3 sequence is 16 residues long. Germline values: CDR1 SGHTA, CDR2 FQGNSA. Trimming took 1 base from V and 6 from J; bases not matched to a gene: 8. This chain's CDR3 is CASSLGLGAGGDTQYF. Written as DNA, the CDR3 is TGTGCCAGCAGCTTAGGGTTGGGAGCGGGAGGCGATACGCAGTATTTT.